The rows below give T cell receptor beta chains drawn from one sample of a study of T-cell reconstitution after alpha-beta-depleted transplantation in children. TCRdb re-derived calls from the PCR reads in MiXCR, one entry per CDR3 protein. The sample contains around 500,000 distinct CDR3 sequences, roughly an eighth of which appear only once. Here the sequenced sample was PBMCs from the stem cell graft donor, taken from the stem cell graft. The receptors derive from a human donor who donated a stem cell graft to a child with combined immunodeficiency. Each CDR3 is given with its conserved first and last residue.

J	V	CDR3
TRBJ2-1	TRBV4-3	CASSQDRDFLNSYNEQFF
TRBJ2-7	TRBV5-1	CASSDLAGGPYEQYF
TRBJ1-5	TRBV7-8	CASSLQATTGSNQPQHF
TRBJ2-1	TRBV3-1	CASSPRLAAYNEQFF
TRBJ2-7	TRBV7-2	CASSPSGVFYEQYF
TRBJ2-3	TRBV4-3	CASSQDYFTDTQYF
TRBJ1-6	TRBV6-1	CASSDLSPLHF
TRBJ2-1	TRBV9	CASSVDGPISYNEQFF
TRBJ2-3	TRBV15	CATSRKGGTFTDTQYF
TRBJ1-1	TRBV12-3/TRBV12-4	CASSPWSLFWSYTEAFF
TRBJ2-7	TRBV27	CASSLEGIRFEQYF
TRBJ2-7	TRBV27	CASSLTRDYEQYF
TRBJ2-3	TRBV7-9	CASKETDTQYF
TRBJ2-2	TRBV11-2	CASSSPTSGGPNTGELFF
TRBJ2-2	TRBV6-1	CASSDSAGQNTGELFF
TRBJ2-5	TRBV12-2	CASRPRGRQETQYF
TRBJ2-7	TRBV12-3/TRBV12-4	CASSLSGESREQYF
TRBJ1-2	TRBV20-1	CSASPRDRGGGYTF
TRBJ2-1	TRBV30	CAWSPGTDPYNEQFF
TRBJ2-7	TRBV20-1	CSARPAGQGIYEQYF
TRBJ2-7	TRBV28	CASLSRGTGVNEQYF
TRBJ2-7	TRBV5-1	CASSLDTNEQYF
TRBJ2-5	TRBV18	CASSPIGGDETQYF
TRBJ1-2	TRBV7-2	CASSFALSGGYTF
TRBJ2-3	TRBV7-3	CASSQGLPRSDTQYF
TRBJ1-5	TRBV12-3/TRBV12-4	CASRRAGTSSNQPQHF
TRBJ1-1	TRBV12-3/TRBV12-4	CASSSVQRSAFF
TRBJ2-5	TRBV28	CASSSMDWIQETQYF
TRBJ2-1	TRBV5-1	CASRLAGGRAYNEQFF
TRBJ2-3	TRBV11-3	CASSSDTLPFTDTQYF
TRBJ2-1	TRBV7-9	CASSPRGSGGLEQFF
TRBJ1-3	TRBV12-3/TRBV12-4	CASSQNGRADTIYF
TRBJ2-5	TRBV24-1	CATSDPGPQETQYF
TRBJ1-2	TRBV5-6	CASSLVGLGYTF
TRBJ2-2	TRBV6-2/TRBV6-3	CASSYGLHTGELFF
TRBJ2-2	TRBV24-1	CATSDTGSDTGELFF
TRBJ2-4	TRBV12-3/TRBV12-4	CASTSSGIAKNILYF
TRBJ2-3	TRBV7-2	CASSLGLAGSTDTQYF
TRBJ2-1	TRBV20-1	CCARYPSGGRNNEQFF
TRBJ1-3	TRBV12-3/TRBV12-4	CASKFGNTIYF
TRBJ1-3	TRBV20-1	CSASSGSGNTIYF
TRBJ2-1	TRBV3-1	CASSPPGHANNEQFF
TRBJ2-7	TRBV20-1	CSARSFSRDYEQYF
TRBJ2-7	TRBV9	CASSVRAGGYEQYF
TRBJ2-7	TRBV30	CAWRRAGTASYEQYF